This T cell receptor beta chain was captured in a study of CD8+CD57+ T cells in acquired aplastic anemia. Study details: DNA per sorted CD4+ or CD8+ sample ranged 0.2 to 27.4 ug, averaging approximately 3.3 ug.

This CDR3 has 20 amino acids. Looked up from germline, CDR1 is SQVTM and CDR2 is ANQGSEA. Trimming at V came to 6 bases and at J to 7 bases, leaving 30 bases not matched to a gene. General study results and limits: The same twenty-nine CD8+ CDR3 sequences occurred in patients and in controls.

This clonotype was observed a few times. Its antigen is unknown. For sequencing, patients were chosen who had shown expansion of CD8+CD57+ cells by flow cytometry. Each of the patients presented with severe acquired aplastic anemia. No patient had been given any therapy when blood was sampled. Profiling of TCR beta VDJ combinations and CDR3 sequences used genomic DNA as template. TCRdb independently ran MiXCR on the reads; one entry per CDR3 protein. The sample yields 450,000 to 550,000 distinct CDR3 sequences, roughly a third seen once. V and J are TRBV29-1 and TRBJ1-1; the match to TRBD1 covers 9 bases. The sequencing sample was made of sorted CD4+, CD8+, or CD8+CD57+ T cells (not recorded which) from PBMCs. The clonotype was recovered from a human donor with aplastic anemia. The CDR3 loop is CSVVDRGQGILGWIYYEAFF. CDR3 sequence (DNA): TGCAGCGTAGTAGACAGGGGACAGGGTATCCTAGGGTGGATTTATTATGAAGCTTTCTTT.